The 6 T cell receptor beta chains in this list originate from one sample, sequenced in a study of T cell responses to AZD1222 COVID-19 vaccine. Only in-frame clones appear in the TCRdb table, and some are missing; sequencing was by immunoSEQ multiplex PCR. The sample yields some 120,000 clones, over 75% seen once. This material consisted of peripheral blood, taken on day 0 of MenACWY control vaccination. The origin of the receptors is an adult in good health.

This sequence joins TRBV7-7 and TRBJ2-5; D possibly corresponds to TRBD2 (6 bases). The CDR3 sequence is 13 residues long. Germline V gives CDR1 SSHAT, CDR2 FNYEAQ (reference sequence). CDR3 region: CATSRGYQETQYF. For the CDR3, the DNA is TGTGCTACTAGCCGGGGGTACCAAGAGACCCAGTACTTC. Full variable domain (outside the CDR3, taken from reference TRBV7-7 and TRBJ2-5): GAGVSQSPRYKVTKRGQDVTLRCDPISSHATLYWYQQALGQGPEFLTYFNYEAQPDKSGLPSDRFSAERPEGSISTLTIQRTEQRDSAMYRCATSRGYQETQYFGPGTRLLVL.

For the CDR3, the DNA is TGTGCCAGCAGTTGGGCCACTAGCGGGGGCCTTACCTACGAGCAGTACTTC. Amino acid sequence: CASSWATSGGLTYEQYF. The rearrangement links TRBV28 to TRBJ2-7, with 11 bases aligning to TRBD2. The germline gives CDR1 MDHEN, CDR2 SYDVKM. The trim removed 4 bases at V and 2 bases at J, leaving 10 bases unmatched. This CDR3 has 17 residues.

The CDR3 DNA follows: TGTGCCAGTAGTCCGGCGGGGGGCAATCAGCCCCAGCATTTT. The encoded protein is CASSPAGGNQPQHF. The rearrangement links TRBV19 to TRBJ1-5; D is perhaps TRBD1 (5 bases). The CDR3 has 14 amino acids. The V gene lost 5 bases and the J gene lost 2 bases, with 10 bases spanning the gap. Germline-derived CDR1 and CDR2 are LNHDA and SQIVND (reference sequence).

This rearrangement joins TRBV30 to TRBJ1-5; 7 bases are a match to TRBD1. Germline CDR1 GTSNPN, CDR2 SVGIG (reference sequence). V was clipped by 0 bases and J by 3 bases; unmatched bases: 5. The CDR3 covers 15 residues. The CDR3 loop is CAWSVQGGTNQPQHF. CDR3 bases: TGTGCCTGGAGTGTACAAGGGGGCACCAATCAGCCCCAGCATTTT.

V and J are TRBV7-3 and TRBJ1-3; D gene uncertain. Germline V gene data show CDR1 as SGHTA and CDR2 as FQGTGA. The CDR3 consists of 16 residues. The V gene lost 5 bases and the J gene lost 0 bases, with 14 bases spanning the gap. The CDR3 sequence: CASSPTPGISGNTIYF. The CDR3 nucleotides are TGTGCCAGCAGCCCCACCCCGGGAATCTCTGGAAACACCATATATTTT. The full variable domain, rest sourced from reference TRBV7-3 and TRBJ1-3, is GAGVSQTPSNKVTEKGKYVELRCDPISGHTALYWYRQSLGQGPEFLIYFQGTGAADDSGLPNDRFFAVRPEGSVSTLKIQRTERGDSAVYLCASSPTPGISGNTIYFGEGSWLTVV.

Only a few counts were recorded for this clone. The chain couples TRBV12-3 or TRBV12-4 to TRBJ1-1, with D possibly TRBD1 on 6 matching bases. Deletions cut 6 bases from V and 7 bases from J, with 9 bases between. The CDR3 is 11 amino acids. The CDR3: CASSKGGEAFF. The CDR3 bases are TGTGCCAGCAGCAAAGGGGGTGAAGCTTTCTTT.